The clone carrying this TCR beta chain was detected once. The entry originates in a study of blood T cells in healthy people across ages. Healthy Caucasians from Russia aged roughly 6 to 90 served as donors. The CDR3 contains 13 residues. V was clipped by 6 bases and J by 7 bases; unmatched bases: 4. The authors ran a second PCR of about 6 to 11 cycles using a sample-barcoded 5' primer and a J-beta primer mix. TCRdb re-derived calls from the 5' RACE reads in MiXCR, one entry per CDR3 protein. Among 550,000 to 650,000 distinct CDR3 sequences listed, about a quarter were seen once. These sequences were also reported in another study, on T cells of mothers and their children.

The rearrangement uses TRBV12-3 or TRBV12-4 and TRBJ1-2; 11 nucleotides match TRBD1. This TCR came from a boy younger than 10 in good health. The sequenced material came from blood. The CDR3 sequence is CASSGTGGSGYTF. CDR3 coding DNA: TGTGCCAGCAGCGGGACAGGGGGTTCTGGCTACACCTTC.